This T cell receptor beta chain was documented in a study of cytomegalovirus exposure and HLA in healthy donors. The V gene end was trimmed by 4 bases and the J gene end by 8 bases; junction bases not matched to a gene: 12. This CDR3 comprises 18 residues. Germline CDR1 is SGHAT and CDR2 is FQNNGV. PCR involved 60 Vbeta and 13 Jbeta primers. Sequenced by immunoSEQ multiplex PCR; TCRdb stores in-frame clones only, minus some. The table has some 140,000 clones, around 79% seen once. In its sample, this clone was seen once. The V gene is TRBV11-2, the J gene TRBJ1-6, with 12 bases identical to TRBD1. The sequence derives from a woman aged 45-65 years in good health and CMV-seropositive. The sequenced sample was PBMCs. The CDR3 reads CASSSSGTGGFIDSPLHF. In DNA form, the CDR3 reads TGTGCCAGCAGCTCTAGCGGGACAGGGGGCTTTATTGATTCACCCCTCCACTTT.